The 22 T cell receptor beta chains listed next were all sequenced from one sample in a study of graft-versus-host responses after intestinal transplantation. Data came from immunoSEQ multiplex PCR; TCRdb stores just in-frame clones and leaves some out. This sample has approximately 100,000 clones; 90% occur once, and the top ten carry over 0.1%. These receptors have no known antigen. The specimen was unstimulated CD4+ T cells sorted from spleen or lymph node cells, collected before intestinal transplant. The receptor set was obtained from a human donor who received an intestinal transplant.

The chain recombines TRBV7-6 with TRBJ1-1, with TRBD1 as a possible D gene (5 bases). Germline assignment: CDR1 SGHVS and CDR2 FNYEAQ. V dropped 5 bases and J dropped 0 bases, with 7 bases sitting between them. This CDR3 is 13 amino acids long. CDR3 amino acids: CASSIQVNTEAFF. In nucleotides, the CDR3 is TGTGCCAGCAGCATACAGGTGAACACTGAAGCTTTCTTT. Complete variable domain (other parts from reference TRBV7-6 and TRBJ1-1): GAGVSQSPRYKVTKRGQDVALRCDPISGHVSLYWYRQALGQGPEFLTYFNYEAQQDKSGLPNDRFSAERPEGSISTLTIQRTEQRDSAMYRCASSIQVNTEAFFGQGTRLTVV.

This chain joins TRBV5-6 and TRBJ2-5; D might be TRBD1 (5 bases). The CDR3 totals 13 residues. The germline V and J ends were trimmed by 3 bases and 5 bases, with 11 bases remaining between them. Per germline, CDR1 SGHDT and CDR2 YYEEEE. The CDR3 spells CASSWGLPETQYF. The CDR3, as DNA: TGTGCCAGCAGCTGGGGCCTACCGGAGACCCAGTACTTC.

The chain couples TRBV5-1 to TRBJ2-1; D might be TRBD2 (5 bases). Between the trimmed V and J ends, which lost 4 bases and 0 bases, there was a span of 8 bases. Germline-derived CDR1 and CDR2 are SGHRS and YFSETQ. This CDR3 spans 14 amino acids. CDR3 sequence: CASSARDSYNEQFF. The CDR3, as DNA: TGCGCCAGCAGCGCCCGGGACTCCTACAATGAGCAGTTCTTC.

The chain is built from TRBV14 and TRBJ2-1, with D hard to call. The CDR3 covers 13 residues. Between the trimmed V and J ends, which lost 3 bases and 9 bases, there was a span of 12 bases. Per the germline V gene, CDR1 is SGHDN and CDR2 is FVKESK. CDR3 sequence (DNA): TGTGCCAGCAGCCACCTAACAGTCTCTGAGCAGTTCTTC. It specifies CASSHLTVSEQFF.

The chain links TRBV18 to TRBJ2-5; possibly TRBD1 for D (5 bases). Trimming took off 4 bases at V and 2 bases at J, with 8 bases between the two ends. The germline V gene has CDR1 KGHSH and CDR2 LQKENI. The CDR3 contains 13 residues. The CDR3 reads CASSLRQQETQYF. The CDR3 nucleotides are TGTGCCAGCTCACTCCGACAGCAAGAGACCCAGTACTTC.

A few counts support this clone. The J gene is TRBJ1-1, the V gene TRBV9; tentative D call: TRBD1 (5 bases). CDR3 size: 14 residues. The V gene's germline CDR1 is SGDLS and CDR2 YYNGEE. V was shortened by 2 bases and J by 1 base, with 9 bases between the two germline ends. The CDR3 region is CASSVVGANTEAFF. Written as DNA, the CDR3 is TGTGCCAGCAGCGTGGTAGGGGCGAACACTGAAGCTTTCTTT.

The rearrangement joins TRBV7-3 to TRBJ2-1, with 10 bases that match TRBD2. The V segment lost 6 bases and the J segment 7 bases; nucleotides outside the gene matches: 9. Germline CDR1 reads SGHTA; CDR2 reads FQGTGA. The CDR3 has 15 amino acids. The CDR3 reads CASSFSGGAGNEQFF. Here the CDR3 DNA reads TGTGCCAGCAGTTTCAGCGGGGGGGCGGGAAATGAGCAGTTCTTC.

The chain uses TRBV7-2 and TRBJ1-6; D gene ambiguous. The V end lost 0 bases, the J end lost 7 bases, and 16 bases lay between the germline ends. The CDR3 loop spans 17 amino acids. Germline V lookup: CDR1 SGHTA, CDR2 FQGNSA. The CDR3 DNA sequence: TGTGCCAGCAGCTTAGCGTTCGGGGTTTTGGGGAATTCACCCCTCCACTTT. Its protein is CASSLAFGVLGNSPLHF.

V gene TRBV7-9 combines with J gene TRBJ2-5, with 8 bases fitting TRBD2. V was clipped by 7 bases and J by 4 bases; unmatched bases: 11. CDR1 SEHNR and CDR2 FQNEAQ come from the germline V gene (reference sequence). The CDR3 runs to 15 residues. DNA for the CDR3: TGTGCCAGCACCAGAAACGGGGGGGCCCGAGAGACCCAGTACTTC. This translates into CASTRNGGARETQYF.

The rearrangement joins TRBV6-1 to TRBJ2-7, with 8 bases that match TRBD1. The germline gives CDR1 MNHNS, CDR2 SASEGT. The CDR3 totals 14 residues. V lost 8 bases and J lost 0; bases outside the gene matches: 6. The CDR3 spells CASRRQGRSYEQYF. The CDR3 nucleotides read TGTGCCAGCCGAAGACAGGGGCGCTCCTACGAGCAGTACTTC.

This chain links TRBV29-1 with TRBJ2-7, with TRBD1 identical over 8 bases. J gave up 5 bases and V 2 bases, and 8 bases lay outside the gene matches. CDR1 is SQVTM and CDR2 is ANQGSEA in the germline V gene. This CDR3 region has 14 residues. The CDR3 sequence is CSVEPGAGGDEQYF. The CDR3 region has the DNA TGCAGCGTTGAACCCGGGGCAGGGGGCGACGAGCAGTACTTC.

This sequence joins TRBV19 and TRBJ1-5; unclear D gene. The V and J ends lost 3 bases and 2 bases respectively, with 5 bases between them. Germline CDR1 reads LNHDA; CDR2 reads SQIVND (reference sequence). This CDR3 is 13 amino acids long. The CDR3 region is CASSILGNQPQHF. CDR3 nucleotide sequence: TGTGCCAGTAGTATTCTCGGCAATCAGCCCCAGCATTTT.

The chain joins TRBV9 to TRBJ1-2; 9 positions match TRBD1. The CDR3 has 16 amino acids. Trimming took 0 bases from V and 6 from J; bases not matched to a gene: 9. Germline loops: CDR1 SGDLS, CDR2 YYNGEE. CDR3 region: CASSVEGMGQGHGYTF. CDR3 in DNA: TGTGCCAGCAGCGTAGAGGGTATGGGACAGGGACATGGCTACACCTTC.

The chain carries TRBV25-1 and TRBJ1-5; 9 bases map to TRBD1. The CDR3 length is 15 residues. V lost 4 bases and J lost 4; bases outside the gene matches: 5. Germline CDR1 reads MGHDK; CDR2 reads SYGVNS. DNA of the CDR3: TGTGCCAGCAGTGGAGGGACAGGGCCAAATCAGCCCCAGCATTTT. This translates into CASSGGTGPNQPQHF.

The rearrangement links TRBV11-2 to TRBJ2-7; 7 nucleotides match TRBD1. The V segment lost 1 base and the J segment 2 bases; nucleotides outside the gene matches: 5. Germline V lookup: CDR1 SGHAT, CDR2 FQNNGV. This CDR3 spans 15 amino acids. CDR3 sequence (DNA): TGTGCCAGCAGCTTAGCACGTGGGACAGCCTACGAGCAGTACTTC. Translating gives CASSLARGTAYEQYF. Full variable domain (missing parts from reference TRBV11-2 and TRBJ2-7): EAGVAQSPRYKIIEKRQSVAFWCNPISGHATLYWYQQILGQGPKLLIQFQNNGVVDDSQLPKDRFSAERLKGVDSTLKIQPAKLEDSAVYLCASSLARGTAYEQYFGPGTRLTVT.

This clone was recorded only once. DNA of the CDR3: TGTGCCAGCAGACAAGGGACTAGCGGGGGGCCCGAGCAGTTCTTC. This translates into CASRQGTSGGPEQFF. The rearrangement links TRBV6-5 to TRBJ2-1; 15 bases are shared with TRBD2. Germline CDR1 and CDR2: MNHEY and SVGAGI. Unmatched junction bases numbered 7, after V lost 6 bases and J lost 10 bases. The CDR3 runs 15 residues.

The table lists this clone with a few counts. V usage is TRBV7-8 and J usage is TRBJ2-7; 9 bases fit TRBD1. The CDR3 spans 15 residues. Trimming cost V 3 bases and J 2 bases; bases outside gene matches: 5. Germline V gene lookup returns CDR1 SGHVS and CDR2 FQNEAQ. The CDR3 DNA sequence: TGTGCCAGCAGCTTGTCCGGGACAGGGACCTACGAGCAGTACTTC. This encodes CASSLSGTGTYEQYF.

This clone was detected a few times. This chain connects TRBV6-5 to TRBJ1-6; 7 positions match TRBD1. This CDR3 is built from 15 residues. Trimming cost V 4 bases and J 10 bases; bases outside gene matches: 10. Looked up from germline, CDR1 is MNHEY and CDR2 is SVGAGI. The CDR3 sequence is CASSSIDRDGSPLHF. The CDR3 DNA is TGTGCCAGCAGTTCGATAGACAGGGACGGATCACCCCTCCACTTT.

The genes are TRBV6-4 and TRBJ1-3; D is perhaps TRBD1 (5 bases). Between the trimmed V and J ends, which lost 8 bases and 9 bases, there was a span of 11 bases. The V gene's germline CDR1 is MRHNA and CDR2 SNTAGT. CDR3 length: 11 residues. CDR3 amino acids: CASPAGGTIYF. CDR3 coding DNA: TGTGCCAGCCCGGCCGGGGGCACCATATATTTT.

The chain recombines TRBV10-3 with TRBJ2-7; perhaps TRBD1 as D (6 bases). V was trimmed by 0 bases and J by 7 bases, leaving 22 bases between them. The CDR3 contains 17 residues. The germline V gene encodes CDR1 ENHRY and CDR2 SYGVKD. The CDR3 nucleotides are TGTGCCATCAGTGAGTCGAGTGGGGGCAGGGAGAAGGCTGAGCAGTACTTC. As protein: CAISESSGGREKAEQYF.

The chain joins TRBV19 to TRBJ2-6; 7 nucleotides match TRBD2. In germline, CDR1 is LNHDA, CDR2 SQIVND (reference sequence). CDR3 length: 15 residues. The V and J ends lost 9 bases and 0 bases, in that order; junction bases with no gene match: 5. In DNA, the CDR3 is TGTGCCAGCCGGGACTACCCCTCTGGGGCCAACGTCCTGACTTTC. Its protein product is CASRDYPSGANVLTF.

The chain joins TRBV7-6 to TRBJ2-1, with 8 bases identical to TRBD1. After removal of 5 bases from V and 6 bases from J, the junction contained 9 bases not matched to a gene. This CDR3 is built from 15 residues. Looked up from germline, CDR1 is SGHVS and CDR2 is FNYEAQ. Here the CDR3 reads CASSPDRGRRNEQFF. The DNA of the CDR3 is TGTGCCAGCAGCCCTGACAGGGGTCGTCGCAATGAGCAGTTCTTC.